This TCR beta chain was identified during a study of regulatory T cells in long-lasting Graves disease. The study's findings and limits: Patients with persistent disease shared around 2,700 public clonotypes, outpacing the 966 shared by new patients. Persistent disease exhibited a predilection for TRBV28, TRBJ1-2 and TRBJ2-5.

CDR3 length equals 15 residues. The V segment lost 3 bases and the J segment 6 bases; nucleotides outside the gene matches: 7. Germline assignment: CDR1 SGHVS and CDR2 FQNEAQ. This clonotype occurred many times. The antigen is unknown. Time point denoted: newly diagnosed GD, antithyroid drugs for less than 3 months. The authors made the TCR library using RNA they extracted from PBMCs. Assembly of TCR beta libraries relied on iRepertoire HTBI primers together with Arm-PCR of CDR3 regions. Authors' methods: Identification across samples found some 60 TRBV and around 15 TRBJ segments. TCRdb reprocessed the multiplex PCR reads with MiXCR, giving one entry per CDR3 protein. Here the V and J calls rest on TCRdb's processing, not on the authors' analysis. The profile covers 440,000 or so distinct CDR3 sequences, with under 15% appearing a single time and approximately 15% taken by the ten largest. These records were also assigned to another study, of T cells in Graves' hyperthyroidism and ophthalmopathy. Turning to that study: Used for diagnoses were clinical symptoms, serum thyroxine and TRAb, thyroid ultrasound and orbital computed tomography.

This receptor was taken from a woman aged 25 to 39 with Graves disease. V gene TRBV7-8 combines with J gene TRBJ2-1; 8 nucleotides match TRBD2. Sample: peripheral blood mononuclear cells (PBMCs), taken at new diagnosis, from a patient treated with antithyroid drugs. The CDR3 DNA reads TGTGCCAGCAGCTTTTCTGCGCTAGCGGGCAATGAGCAGTTCTTC. It yields the protein CASSFSALAGNEQFF.